Shown below are 4 T cell receptor beta chains from a single sample sequenced in a study of early T cells in non-severe SARS-CoV-2 infection. TCRdb re-called the 5' RACE reads with MiXCR, one entry per CDR3 protein. The sample includes 55,000 to 80,000 distinct CDR3 sequences, 7% to 9.5% of them seen just once. This material consisted of whole blood, taken at baseline. Source of these receptors: an adult who was a healthcare worker with PCR-confirmed SARS-CoV-2 infection or an uninfected control (not recorded which).

In this sample, this clonotype turned up many times. The chain has TRBV7-6 and TRBJ2-1; no firm D call. This CDR3 contains 15 residues. Trimming left V 4 bases short and J 2 bases short, with 12 bases between. Germline V CDR1 and CDR2: SGHVS, FNYEAQ. In DNA, the CDR3 is TGTGCCAGCAGCTCGAGAGACCCTACCTACAATGAGCAGTTCTTC. Its protein is CASSSRDPTYNEQFF.

CDR3 in amino acids: CASCYVGSNQPQHF. CDR3 nucleotides: TGTGCCAGCTGTTATGTGGGGAGCAATCAGCCCCAGCATTTT. J is TRBJ1-5 and V is TRBV4-2, with D uncertain. The CDR3 runs 14 residues. Germline CDR1 is LGHNA and CDR2 is YNFKEQ. Deletions cut 8 bases from V and 1 base from J, with 12 bases between.

The rearrangement joins TRBV2 to TRBJ2-5, with 12 bases lining up with TRBD2. Per germline, CDR1 SNHLY and CDR2 FYNNEI. This CDR3 is built from 15 residues. Trimming cost V 5 bases and J 2 bases; bases outside gene matches: 3. In DNA, the CDR3 is TGTGCCAGCAGTCGGACTAGCGGGATGCAAGAGACCCAGTACTTC. It encodes CASSRTSGMQETQYF.

The table lists this clonotype with many counts. V gene TRBV25-1 combines with J gene TRBJ2-3; D is possibly TRBD1 or TRBD2 (5 bases each). The CDR3 sequence is 16 residues long. Per germline, CDR1 MGHDK and CDR2 SYGVNS. V was pared by 3 bases and J by 3 bases, with 16 bases between. The CDR3 loop reads CASSDYRGILTDTQYF. The CDR3 nucleotides read TGTGCCAGCAGTGATTACCGGGGCATCTTAACAGATACGCAGTATTTT.